This is a list of T cell receptor beta chains from one sample in a study of control samples from healthy donors and cancer patients. Assay: immunoSEQ multiplex PCR; the TCRdb copy retains only in-frame clones and omits some. The repertoire holds about 44,000 clones, with around 87% as singletons. The specimen was PBMCs. Receptors originate from a woman aged 60 to 75 with lung cancer. Each CDR3 is given with its conserved first and last residue. D genes are given only for firm matches.

d_gene: NA
v_gene: TRBV11-3
CDR3aa: CASSPTNLDEQYF

d_gene: NA
v_gene: TRBV9
CDR3aa: CASSVLLRGETQYF

d_gene: NA
v_gene: TRBV27
CDR3aa: CASSATGVRGYTF

d_gene: NA
v_gene: TRBV5-1
CDR3aa: CASSLFGGDTQYF

d_gene: NA
v_gene: TRBV19
CDR3aa: CASSIGGGDTQYF

d_gene: NA
v_gene: TRBV29-1
CDR3aa: CSVRGGTETQYF

d_gene: NA
v_gene: TRBV5-4
CDR3aa: CASSLIGAYEQYF

d_gene: NA
v_gene: TRBV3-1/TRBV3-2
CDR3aa: CASCRLATNEKLFF

d_gene: TRBD1
v_gene: TRBV19
CDR3aa: CASSDQGQVNYGYTF

d_gene: NA
v_gene: TRBV7-2
CDR3aa: CASSLELRGGELFF

d_gene: NA
v_gene: TRBV12-3/TRBV12-4
CDR3aa: CASSFGGAAPLHF

d_gene: TRBD2
v_gene: TRBV6-2/TRBV6-3
CDR3aa: CASSRWTSGVNNEQFF

d_gene: NA
v_gene: TRBV9
CDR3aa: CASSVSPGSKETQYF

d_gene: TRBD1
v_gene: TRBV6-1
CDR3aa: CASSERRGAGGVTEAFF

d_gene: NA
v_gene: TRBV18
CDR3aa: CASSPRLGTDVPDEQFF

d_gene: NA
v_gene: TRBV12-3/TRBV12-4
CDR3aa: CASSLALADTQYF

d_gene: TRBD1
v_gene: TRBV19
CDR3aa: CASKDREIPEAFF

d_gene: TRBD1
v_gene: TRBV5-5
CDR3aa: CASSLGQGRNIQYF

d_gene: NA
v_gene: TRBV11-2
CDR3aa: CASSQHRETQYF

d_gene: TRBD1
v_gene: TRBV2
CDR3aa: CASRRPGGSYEQYF

d_gene: NA
v_gene: TRBV19
CDR3aa: CASSIQRGEKLFF

d_gene: NA
v_gene: TRBV5-1
CDR3aa: CASSSGADGAYF

d_gene: NA
v_gene: TRBV2
CDR3aa: CASSVRQVFNSPLHF

d_gene: NA
v_gene: TRBV5-4
CDR3aa: CASSPNSGNTEAFF

d_gene: NA
v_gene: TRBV24-1
CDR3aa: CATSDLITDTQYF

d_gene: TRBD1
v_gene: TRBV18
CDR3aa: CASSQENRGQEGYTF

d_gene: NA
v_gene: TRBV15
CDR3aa: CATSRDLKGPGELFF

d_gene: TRBD2
v_gene: TRBV10-3
CDR3aa: CAISDPGLAGVRVEQFF

d_gene: NA
v_gene: TRBV2
CDR3aa: CASSEGQATYEQYF

d_gene: TRBD1
v_gene: TRBV6-6
CDR3aa: CASRAGGQPQHF

d_gene: NA
v_gene: TRBV7-3
CDR3aa: CASSLSIGGWNTGELFF

d_gene: TRBD1
v_gene: TRBV9
CDR3aa: CASSYGQGNTEAFF

d_gene: NA
v_gene: TRBV25-1
CDR3aa: CASSAPGGKGNEQFF

d_gene: NA
v_gene: TRBV19
CDR3aa: CASTMKASGANVLTF

d_gene: NA
v_gene: TRBV27
CDR3aa: CASSRGKPDTQYF

d_gene: TRBD2
v_gene: TRBV11-3
CDR3aa: CASSTSGRDNEQFF

d_gene: NA
v_gene: TRBV23-1
CDR3aa: CASSQTDSSYEQYF

d_gene: TRBD2
v_gene: TRBV29-1
CDR3aa: CSVEGWRESYNEQFF

d_gene: NA
v_gene: TRBV19
CDR3aa: CASSLGGHPGATQYF

d_gene: NA
v_gene: TRBV9
CDR3aa: CASSYLTGFSTGELFF

d_gene: TRBD2
v_gene: TRBV19
CDR3aa: CASSIISSGSYNEQFF

d_gene: NA
v_gene: TRBV29-1
CDR3aa: CSLHEGDTQYF

d_gene: NA
v_gene: TRBV6-5
CDR3aa: CASRFHSGPNEKLFF

d_gene: NA
v_gene: TRBV2
CDR3aa: CASRTVGTQYF